This T cell receptor beta chain is from a study of blood T cells in healthy people across ages. Broader study findings: Whereas aged donors had fewer naive CD4+ cells, long-lived donors had more of them and higher diversity. Unsorted PBMCs blocked a conclusive comparison of naive and antigen-experienced cells.

About this clonotype: The antigen is undetermined.

The CDR3 totals 20 residues. CDR1 is DFQATT, CDR2 SNEGSKA, per germline (reference sequence). The J segment lost 2 bases and the V segment lost 2 bases, leaving 16 bases of the junction unmatched. A second PCR, run for about 7 to 11 cycles, used a sample-barcoded 5' primer plus a J-beta primer mix. Using its own MiXCR run on the 5' RACE reads, TCRdb lists one record per CDR3 protein. The data contain over 950,000 distinct CDR3 sequences, 35% to 40% of them singletons. Sequencing was performed on blood. The chain uses TRBV20-1 and TRBJ2-3, with 13 bases lining up with TRBD2. The clonotype was recovered from a man aged 18 to 29 in good health. CDR3 in DNA: TGCAGTGCTAGAAGACCGGGACTAGCGGGAAAGGCCCCTACCACAGATACGCAGTATTTT. It specifies CSARRPGLAGKAPTTDTQYF.